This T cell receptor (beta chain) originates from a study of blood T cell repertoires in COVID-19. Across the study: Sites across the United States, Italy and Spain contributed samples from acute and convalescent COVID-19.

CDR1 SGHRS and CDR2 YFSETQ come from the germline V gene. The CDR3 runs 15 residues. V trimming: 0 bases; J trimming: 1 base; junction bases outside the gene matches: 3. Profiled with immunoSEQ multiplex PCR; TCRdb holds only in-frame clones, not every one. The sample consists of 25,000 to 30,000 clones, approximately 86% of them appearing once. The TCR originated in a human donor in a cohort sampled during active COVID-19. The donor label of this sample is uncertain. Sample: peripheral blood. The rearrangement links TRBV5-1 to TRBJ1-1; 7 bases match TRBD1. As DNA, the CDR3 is TGCGCCAGCAGCTTGGCCGAGGGGGCGAACACTGAAGCTTTCTTT. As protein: CASSLAEGANTEAFF.